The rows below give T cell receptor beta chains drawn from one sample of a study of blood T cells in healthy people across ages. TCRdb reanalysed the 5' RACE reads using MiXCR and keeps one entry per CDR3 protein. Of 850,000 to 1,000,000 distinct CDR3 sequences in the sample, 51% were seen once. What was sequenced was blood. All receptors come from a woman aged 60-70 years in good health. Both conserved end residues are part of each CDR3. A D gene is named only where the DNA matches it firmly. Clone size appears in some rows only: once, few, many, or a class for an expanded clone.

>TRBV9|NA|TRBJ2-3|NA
TGTGCCAGCAGTTCCATTCTCGGAGGAAATACGCAGTATTTT
CASSSILGGNTQYF
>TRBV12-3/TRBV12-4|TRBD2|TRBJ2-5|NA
TGTGCCAGCAGTTGGCTAGCGGGAGGGGCCAGCCAAGAGACCCAGTACTTC
CASSWLAGGASQETQYF
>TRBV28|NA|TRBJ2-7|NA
TGTGCCAGCAGTCCCCAGACAGGTGACCTCCCCTACGAGCAGTACTTC
CASSPQTGDLPYEQYF
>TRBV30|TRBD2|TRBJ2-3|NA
TGTGCCTGGAGGCAGGCGGGAGACACAGATACGCAGTATTTT
CAWRQAGDTDTQYF
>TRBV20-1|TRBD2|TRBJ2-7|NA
TGCAGTGCAACGCTAGCGGCCCCCTACGAGCAGTACTTC
CSATLAAPYEQYF
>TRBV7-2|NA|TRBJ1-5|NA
TGTGCCAGCAGCTTGGTCAGGGGAATGGGCCAGCCCCAGCATTTT
CASSLVRGMGQPQHF
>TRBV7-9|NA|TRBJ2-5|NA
TGTGCCAGCAGTTATTCCAGGGGACCCGACCTGGAGACCCAGTACTTC
CASSYSRGPDLETQYF
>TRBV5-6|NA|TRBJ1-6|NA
TGTGCCAGCACCCGCGGCTCCTATAATTCACCCCTCCACTTT
CASTRGSYNSPLHF
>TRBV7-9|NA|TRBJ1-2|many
TGTGCCAGCAGCTTCATATGGGGCTATGGCTACACCTTC
CASSFIWGYGYTF
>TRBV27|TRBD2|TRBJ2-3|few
TGTGCCAGCCGGCCCCGGTGGGGGACCAGCGGGAGAACAGATACGCAGTATTTT
CASRPRWGTSGRTDTQYF
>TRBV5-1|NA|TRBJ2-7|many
TGCGCCAGCAGCTTGGTCTGGGGCTCCCTGTACGAGCAGTACTTC
CASSLVWGSLYEQYF
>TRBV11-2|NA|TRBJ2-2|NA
TGTGCCAGCAGCCTGCTCCATCGCGGGTTGCCCGGGGAGCTGTTTTTT
CASSLLHRGLPGELFF
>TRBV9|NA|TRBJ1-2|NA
TGTGCCAGCAGCGTAGGTAGAACAGTGACAAATGGCTACACCTTC
CASSVGRTVTNGYTF
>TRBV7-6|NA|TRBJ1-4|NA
TGTGCCAGCAGCTTAGACCGGGGTACCAGGGAAAAACTGTTTTTT
CASSLDRGTREKLFF
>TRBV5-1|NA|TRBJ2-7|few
TGCGCCAGCAGAGAGAACTGGGGGTACGAGCAGTACTTC
CASRENWGYEQYF
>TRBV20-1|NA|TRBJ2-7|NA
TGCAGTGCTGCCCCAGGATACCGATCCTACGAGCAGTACTTC
CSAAPGYRSYEQYF
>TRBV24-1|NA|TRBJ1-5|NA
TGTGCCACCAGTGATTCGTGGAGCAATCAGCCCCAGCATTTT
CATSDSWSNQPQHF
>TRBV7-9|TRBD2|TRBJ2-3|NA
TGTGCCAGCAGCACCCCCTATAGCGGGAGCGGAAATACGCAGTATTTT
CASSTPYSGSGNTQYF
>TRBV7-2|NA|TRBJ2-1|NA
TGTGCCAGCAGCTTAGGACCCGATGATGAGCAGTTCTTC
CASSLGPDDEQFF
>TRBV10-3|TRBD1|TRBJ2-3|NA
TGTGCCACTCGTCGACAGGGGGCGGGTGGCACAGATACGCAGTATTTT
CATRRQGAGGTDTQYF
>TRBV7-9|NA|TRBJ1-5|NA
TGTGCCAGCAGCTTTACTGATCAGCCCCAGCATTTT
CASSFTDQPQHF
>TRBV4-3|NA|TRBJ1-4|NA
TGCGCCGGCAGCCAAGTTGGGACGAGTAGTGAAAAACTGTTTTTT
CAGSQVGTSSEKLFF
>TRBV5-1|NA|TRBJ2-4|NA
TGCGCCAGCAGCTTGGTTGACAGACCAAACATTCAGTACTTC
CASSLVDRPNIQYF
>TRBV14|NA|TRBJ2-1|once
TGTGCCAGCAGCCAAGACAGGGCGGGCAATGAGCAGTTCTTC
CASSQDRAGNEQFF
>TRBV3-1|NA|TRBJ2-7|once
TGTGCCAGCAGCCACAACGAGAGAAACGAGCAGTACTTC
CASSHNERNEQYF
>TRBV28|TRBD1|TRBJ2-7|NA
TGTGCCAGCAGTCTCCACCCAGGGGGCGTAAGGTACGAGCAGTACTTC
CASSLHPGGVRYEQYF
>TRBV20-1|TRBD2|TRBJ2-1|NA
TGCAGTGCTATACTAGCGGGAGGTGGTAATGAGCAGTTCTTC
CSAILAGGGNEQFF
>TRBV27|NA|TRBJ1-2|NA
TGTGCCAGCAGTTCCACAAGGGGGGTGGAATATGGCTACACCTTC
CASSSTRGVEYGYTF
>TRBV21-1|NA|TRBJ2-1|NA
TGTGCCAGCAGCACCCCGACACTGTCGAACAATGAGCAGTTCTTC
CASSTPTLSNNEQFF
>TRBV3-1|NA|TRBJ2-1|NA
TGTGCCAGCAGCCAAGTCATCCATGAGCAGTTCTTC
CASSQVIHEQFF
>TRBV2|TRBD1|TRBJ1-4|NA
TGTGCCAGCAGACCAGCAGGGGGGGGACATGAAAAACTGTTTTTT
CASRPAGGGHEKLFF
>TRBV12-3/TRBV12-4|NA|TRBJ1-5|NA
TGTGCCAGCAGGTGGGCCTCTGGGAGGGGCAAATCACAGCCCCAGCATTTT
CASRWASGRGKSQPQHF
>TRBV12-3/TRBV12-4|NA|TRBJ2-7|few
TGTGCCAGCAGGGGCCGGCGGAGCTCCTACAATGAGCAGTACTTC
CASRGRRSSYNEQYF
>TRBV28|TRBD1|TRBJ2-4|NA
TGTGCCAGCAGGGGGACAGGGGAGACAGCCAAAAACATTCAGTACTTC
CASRGTGETAKNIQYF
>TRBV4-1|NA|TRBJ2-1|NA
TGCGCCAGCAGCCACCTCGTTTTAGGGGTCGACTACAATGAGCAGTTCTTC
CASSHLVLGVDYNEQFF
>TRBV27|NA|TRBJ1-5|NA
TGTGCCAGCAGTTTAGCAGGGTGGGCGCCCCAGCATTTT
CASSLAGWAPQHF
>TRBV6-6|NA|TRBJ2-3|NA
TGTGCCAGCAGGTTTAGGCGGGAAAGCACAGATACGCAGTATTTT
CASRFRRESTDTQYF
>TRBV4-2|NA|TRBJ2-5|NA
TGTGCCAGCAGCCAAGGACGGGGAGACGCGGAGACCCAGTACTTC
CASSQGRGDAETQYF
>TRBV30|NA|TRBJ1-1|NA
TGTGCCTGGAGTTTTGGGAAGGAGTACACTGAAGCTTTCTTT
CAWSFGKEYTEAFF
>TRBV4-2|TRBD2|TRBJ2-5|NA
TGTGCCAGCAGCCAAGTAGAAGGAGGTAGCGGGATACAAGAGACCCAGTACTTC
CASSQVEGGSGIQETQYF
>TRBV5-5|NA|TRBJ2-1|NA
TGTGCCAGCAGCTTGCAGAGGAACAATGAGCAGTTCTTC
CASSLQRNNEQFF
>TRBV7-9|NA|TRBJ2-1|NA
TGTGCCAGCAGCTTAGGGCGGACAGAAGCCTACAATGAGCAGTTCTTC
CASSLGRTEAYNEQFF
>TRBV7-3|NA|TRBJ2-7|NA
TGTGCCAGCAGCTTAAGGGACGTCAAAACCTCCTACGAGCAGTACTTC
CASSLRDVKTSYEQYF
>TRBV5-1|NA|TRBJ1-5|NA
TGCGCCAGCAGCCCTGGAGTTGGGGGGGGGGCCAATCAGCCCCAGCATTTT
CASSPGVGGGANQPQHF